The rows below give T cell receptor beta chains drawn from one sample of a study of T cell responses to AZD1222 COVID-19 vaccine. Profiled with immunoSEQ multiplex PCR; TCRdb holds only in-frame clones, not every one. The sample has 70,000 to 90,000 clones; about 78% are singletons. Sequenced material: peripheral blood, taken on day 0 of AZD1222 vaccination. All receptors come from an adult in good health. Both conserved end residues are part of each CDR3. D genes are given only for firm matches. Some rows mark clone size as missing; the rest say once, few, many or name a class of expanded clone.

v_gene: TRBV2; abundance: few; j_gene: TRBJ2-1; d_gene: -; CDR3nt: TGTGCCAGCAGTGAATGGGGGAATGAGCAGTTCTTC; CDR3aa: CASSEWGNEQFF
v_gene: TRBV9; abundance: -; j_gene: TRBJ2-7; d_gene: -; CDR3nt: TGTGCCAGCGCCGTTAGGGGAGAGGTGACCTACGAGCAGTACTTC; CDR3aa: CASAVRGEVTYEQYF
v_gene: TRBV10-3; abundance: few; j_gene: TRBJ1-6; d_gene: -; CDR3nt: TGTGCCATCAGCCCGGTTTCGGGAGGGAATTCACCCCTCCACTTT; CDR3aa: CAISPVSGGNSPLHF
v_gene: TRBV6-2/TRBV6-3; abundance: -; j_gene: TRBJ2-3; d_gene: -; CDR3nt: TGTGCCAGCAGTTACGGGGCGAGCACAGATACGCAGTATTTT; CDR3aa: CASSYGASTDTQYF
v_gene: TRBV7-2; abundance: -; j_gene: TRBJ1-1; d_gene: -; CDR3nt: TGTGCCAGCAGCTACCAGGGGAACACTGAAGCTTTCTTT; CDR3aa: CASSYQGNTEAFF
v_gene: TRBV5-6; abundance: -; j_gene: TRBJ2-6; d_gene: -; CDR3nt: TGTGCCAGCAGTTTCTTGAGTGGGGACGGGGCCAACGTCCTGACTTTC; CDR3aa: CASSFLSGDGANVLTF
v_gene: TRBV15; abundance: -; j_gene: TRBJ1-5; d_gene: -; CDR3nt: TGTGCCACCAGCAGAGCCGGGACACCCAATCAGCCCCAGCATTTT; CDR3aa: CATSRAGTPNQPQHF
v_gene: TRBV13; abundance: -; j_gene: TRBJ2-7; d_gene: TRBD1; CDR3nt: TGTGCCAGCAGCAAACAGGGGATCTCCTACGAGCAGTACTTC; CDR3aa: CASSKQGISYEQYF
v_gene: TRBV7-2; abundance: once; j_gene: TRBJ2-3; d_gene: -; CDR3nt: TGTGCCAGCAGCTTCGGTGGGACCCAGACAGATACGCAGTATTTT; CDR3aa: CASSFGGTQTDTQYF
v_gene: TRBV27; abundance: -; j_gene: TRBJ1-6; d_gene: TRBD1; CDR3nt: TGTGCCAGCAGGGGACAGGGGCAACCACCCCTCCACTTT; CDR3aa: CASRGQGQPPLHF
v_gene: TRBV29-1; abundance: few; j_gene: TRBJ1-2; d_gene: -; CDR3nt: TGCAGCGTTGAAGGGGTGTTGGGGTCTCAGTATGGCTACACCTTC; CDR3aa: CSVEGVLGSQYGYTF
v_gene: TRBV4-1; abundance: -; j_gene: TRBJ1-1; d_gene: TRBD1; CDR3nt: TGCGCCAGCAGCCAAGGGATCCCCAAAAACAGGGGAGGGACTGAAGCTTTCTTT; CDR3aa: CASSQGIPKNRGGTEAFF
v_gene: TRBV6-5; abundance: -; j_gene: TRBJ2-7; d_gene: TRBD2; CDR3nt: TGTGCCAGCAGGAGAAGGCGGGAGGCTTCCTACGAGCAGTACTTC; CDR3aa: CASRRRREASYEQYF
v_gene: TRBV9; abundance: once; j_gene: TRBJ2-3; d_gene: TRBD2; CDR3nt: TGTGCCAGCAGCATCGGACTAGCGGGAGAAGATACGCAGTATTTT; CDR3aa: CASSIGLAGEDTQYF
v_gene: TRBV21-1; abundance: -; j_gene: TRBJ2-1; d_gene: -; CDR3nt: TGTGCCAGCAGCAAAGAAAATGAGCAGTTCTTC; CDR3aa: CASSKENEQFF
v_gene: TRBV7-9; abundance: -; j_gene: TRBJ1-3; d_gene: -; CDR3nt: TGTGCCAGCAGCTTAGCGGCTGACCTTCGATCTGGAAACACCATATATTTT; CDR3aa: CASSLAADLRSGNTIYF
v_gene: TRBV12-3/TRBV12-4; abundance: -; j_gene: TRBJ2-3; d_gene: -; CDR3nt: TGTGCCAGCAGTACGGCTAGCACAGATACGCAGTATTTT; CDR3aa: CASSTASTDTQYF
v_gene: TRBV10-3; abundance: few; j_gene: TRBJ1-4; d_gene: TRBD1; CDR3nt: TGTGCCATCAGGCCCAGTCCCGGGACAGGCCACGAAAAACTGTTTTTT; CDR3aa: CAIRPSPGTGHEKLFF
v_gene: TRBV5-4; abundance: -; j_gene: TRBJ1-1; d_gene: -; CDR3nt: TGTGCCAGCAGCCCGTTACAACAGGGCACTGAAGCTTTCTTT; CDR3aa: CASSPLQQGTEAFF
v_gene: TRBV5-1; abundance: -; j_gene: TRBJ1-3; d_gene: -; CDR3nt: TGCGCCAGCAGCTTGGCAGATAGAGGAAACACCATATATTTT; CDR3aa: CASSLADRGNTIYF
v_gene: TRBV7-2; abundance: -; j_gene: TRBJ2-7; d_gene: -; CDR3nt: TGTGCCAGCAGCCCATTCCTGGGGAACGAGCAGTACTTC; CDR3aa: CASSPFLGNEQYF
v_gene: TRBV3-1/TRBV3-2; abundance: -; j_gene: TRBJ1-4; d_gene: -; CDR3nt: TGTGCCAGCAGCCAAGAGTTCAATGAAAAACTGTTTTTT; CDR3aa: CASSQEFNEKLFF
v_gene: TRBV14; abundance: few; j_gene: TRBJ2-6; d_gene: -; CDR3nt: TGTGCCAGCAGCCCCGTGGGATCTGGGGCCAACGTCCTGACTTTC; CDR3aa: CASSPVGSGANVLTF
v_gene: TRBV4-2; abundance: few; j_gene: TRBJ2-2; d_gene: TRBD2; CDR3nt: TGTGCCAGCAGCCCCAGCGGGAGAGCCCCCGGGGAGCTGTTTTTT; CDR3aa: CASSPSGRAPGELFF
v_gene: TRBV20-1; abundance: -; j_gene: TRBJ2-5; d_gene: -; CDR3nt: TGCACTTGGACTAAACAAGAGACCCAGTACTTC; CDR3aa: CTWTKQETQYF
v_gene: TRBV7-2; abundance: -; j_gene: TRBJ2-1; d_gene: -; CDR3nt: TGTGCCAGCAGGCCGGGACGCCTAAAAGGAGGTGAGCAGTTCTTC; CDR3aa: CASRPGRLKGGEQFF
v_gene: TRBV5-1; abundance: -; j_gene: TRBJ2-2; d_gene: TRBD1; CDR3nt: TGCGCCAGCAGCACCCGACAGGGGGACGGGGAGCTGTTTTTT; CDR3aa: CASSTRQGDGELFF
v_gene: TRBV5-1; abundance: -; j_gene: TRBJ2-7; d_gene: -; CDR3nt: TGCGCCAGCAGCTCGCGAGTCGGGTACGAGCAGTACTTC; CDR3aa: CASSSRVGYEQYF
v_gene: TRBV5-3; abundance: few; j_gene: TRBJ1-5; d_gene: -; CDR3nt: TGTGCCAGAAGCCGGGACCTTCGGGGCAATCAGCCCCAGCATTTT; CDR3aa: CARSRDLRGNQPQHF
v_gene: TRBV6-5; abundance: -; j_gene: TRBJ1-4; d_gene: TRBD1; CDR3nt: TGTGCCAGCAGCCAGGGACAGAAAAATGAAAAACTGTTTTTT; CDR3aa: CASSQGQKNEKLFF
v_gene: TRBV10-3; abundance: -; j_gene: TRBJ2-2; d_gene: -; CDR3nt: TGTGCCATCAGTGAATCCGGGGAGCTGTTTTTT; CDR3aa: CAISESGELFF
v_gene: TRBV4-1; abundance: -; j_gene: TRBJ1-5; d_gene: TRBD1; CDR3nt: TGCGCCAGCAGCCAGCAGGCAGGGGGCGTCGGTCAGCCCCAGCATTTT; CDR3aa: CASSQQAGGVGQPQHF
v_gene: TRBV5-4; abundance: -; j_gene: TRBJ1-6; d_gene: -; CDR3nt: TGTGCCAGCAGCTTACCAGATAATTCACCCCTCCACTTT; CDR3aa: CASSLPDNSPLHF
v_gene: TRBV5-1; abundance: -; j_gene: TRBJ2-3; d_gene: TRBD2; CDR3nt: TGCGCCAGCAGCTTGGGACGGGAGGCAGATACGCAGTATTTT; CDR3aa: CASSLGREADTQYF
v_gene: TRBV6-5; abundance: -; j_gene: TRBJ2-2; d_gene: -; CDR3nt: TGTGCCAGCAGCGCGGTTAGCGGGGAGCTGTTTTTT; CDR3aa: CASSAVSGELFF
v_gene: TRBV27; abundance: -; j_gene: TRBJ2-1; d_gene: -; CDR3nt: TGTGCCAGCAGTTTACAAGGGGGAGAATACAATGAGCAGTTCTTC; CDR3aa: CASSLQGGEYNEQFF
v_gene: TRBV19; abundance: -; j_gene: TRBJ2-7; d_gene: TRBD2; CDR3nt: TGTGCCAGTAGTATTAGTGGCGCGGGAGTCTACGAGCAGTACTTC; CDR3aa: CASSISGAGVYEQYF
v_gene: TRBV18; abundance: -; j_gene: TRBJ2-7; d_gene: -; CDR3nt: TGTGCCAGCTCACTCTCCTACGAGCAGTACTTC; CDR3aa: CASSLSYEQYF
v_gene: TRBV30; abundance: -; j_gene: TRBJ1-6; d_gene: -; CDR3nt: TGTGCGTTGGTAATCCTAAATTCACCCCTCCACTTT; CDR3aa: CALVILNSPLHF
v_gene: TRBV6-1; abundance: -; j_gene: TRBJ2-1; d_gene: -; CDR3nt: TGTGCCAGCAGTGAAGCTGTTAAGTTCTATGAGCAGTTCTTC; CDR3aa: CASSEAVKFYEQFF
v_gene: TRBV18; abundance: -; j_gene: TRBJ1-2; d_gene: TRBD1; CDR3nt: TGTGCCAGCTCACCACCGGAGGGGGCGGCGGGAGGCTACACCTTC; CDR3aa: CASSPPEGAAGGYTF
v_gene: TRBV12-3/TRBV12-4; abundance: -; j_gene: TRBJ1-1; d_gene: -; CDR3nt: TGTGCCAGCAGTTTACCCTCCGGGTCCGAAGCTTTCTTT; CDR3aa: CASSLPSGSEAFF
v_gene: TRBV4-3; abundance: once; j_gene: TRBJ2-2; d_gene: TRBD2; CDR3nt: TGCGCCAGCAGCCAAGATACGGGAGGGCCCGGGGAGCTGTTTTTT; CDR3aa: CASSQDTGGPGELFF
v_gene: TRBV6-5; abundance: -; j_gene: TRBJ2-3; d_gene: -; CDR3nt: TGTGCCAGCAGTTGGGACCGCACAGATACGCAGTATTTT; CDR3aa: CASSWDRTDTQYF